Below are 2 T cell receptor beta chains sequenced from a single sample in a study of shared clonotypes between healthy human individuals. Produced via immunoSEQ multiplex PCR; TCRdb's table is partial and in-frame only. The data contain some 500,000 clones, less than 96% of them singletons. The sample taken for sequencing was naive CD4+ T cells sorted from blood. Subset meaning: CD45RA+ positively selected. These receptor sequences come from a woman in her twenties or thirties in good health.

The chain joins TRBV19 to TRBJ2-5, with 11 bases that match TRBD2. CDR3 length equals 17 residues. The germline gives CDR1 LNHDA, CDR2 SQIVND (reference sequence). V was pared by 5 bases and J by 0 bases, with 8 bases of the junction left unmatched. CDR3 region: CASSLTRLAGYQETQYF. DNA for the CDR3: TGTGCCAGTAGTTTGACTCGACTAGCGGGATACCAAGAGACCCAGTACTTC.

The chain couples TRBV7-9 to TRBJ1-5; D may be TRBD1 (5 bases). Trimming pared 3 bases from V and 5 bases from J, leaving 23 bases between. CDR3 length: 18 amino acids. CDR1 and CDR2 (germline): SEHNR, FQNEAQ (reference sequence). The DNA of the CDR3 is TGTGCCAGCAGCTTCGGTTTCGTCCGGGGAAGAGGGGATCAGCCCCAGCATTTT. This gives the protein CASSFGFVRGRGDQPQHF.